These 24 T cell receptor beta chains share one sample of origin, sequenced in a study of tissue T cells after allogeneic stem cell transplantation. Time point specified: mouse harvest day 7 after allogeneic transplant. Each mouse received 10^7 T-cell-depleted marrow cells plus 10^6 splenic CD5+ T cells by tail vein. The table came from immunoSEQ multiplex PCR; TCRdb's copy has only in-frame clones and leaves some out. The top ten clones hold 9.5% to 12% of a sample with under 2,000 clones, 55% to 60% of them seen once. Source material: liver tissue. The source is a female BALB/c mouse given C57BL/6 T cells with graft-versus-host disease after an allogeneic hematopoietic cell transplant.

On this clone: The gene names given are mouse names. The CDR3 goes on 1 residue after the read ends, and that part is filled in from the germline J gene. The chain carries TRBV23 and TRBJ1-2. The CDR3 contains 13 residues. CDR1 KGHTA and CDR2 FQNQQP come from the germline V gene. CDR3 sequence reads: CSSSQSGNSDYTF. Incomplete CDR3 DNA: TGCTCCAGCAGTCAATCGGGGAACTCCGACTACACC.

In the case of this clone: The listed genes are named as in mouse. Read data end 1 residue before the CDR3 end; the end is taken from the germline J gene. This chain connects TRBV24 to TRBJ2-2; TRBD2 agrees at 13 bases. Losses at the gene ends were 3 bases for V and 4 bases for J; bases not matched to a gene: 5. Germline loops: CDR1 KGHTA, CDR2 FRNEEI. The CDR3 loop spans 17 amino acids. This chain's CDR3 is CASSLRRDWGGTGQLYF. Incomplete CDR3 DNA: TGTGCCAGCAGTCTCCGCCGGGACTGGGGGGGCACCGGGCAGCTCTAC.

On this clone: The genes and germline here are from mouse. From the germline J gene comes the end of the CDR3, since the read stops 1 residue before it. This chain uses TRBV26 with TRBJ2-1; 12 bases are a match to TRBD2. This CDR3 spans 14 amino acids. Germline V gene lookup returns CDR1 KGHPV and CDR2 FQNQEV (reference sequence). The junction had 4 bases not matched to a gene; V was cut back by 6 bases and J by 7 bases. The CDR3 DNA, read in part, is TGTGCCAGCAGACGGGACTGGGGGGACGCTGAGCAGTTC. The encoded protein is CASRRDWGDAEQF. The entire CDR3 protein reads CASRRDWGDAEQFF.

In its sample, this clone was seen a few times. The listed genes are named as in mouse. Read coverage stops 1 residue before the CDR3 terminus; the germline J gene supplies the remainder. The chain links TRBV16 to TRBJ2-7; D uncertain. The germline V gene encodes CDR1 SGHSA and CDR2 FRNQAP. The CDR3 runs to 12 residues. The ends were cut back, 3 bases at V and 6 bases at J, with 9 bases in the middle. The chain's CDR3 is CASSFSGGEQYF. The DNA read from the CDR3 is TGTGCAAGCAGCTTTTCAGGAGGTGAACAGTAC.

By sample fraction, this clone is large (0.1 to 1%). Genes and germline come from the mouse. The covered CDR3 bases are TGTGCCAGCGGTGTCACAGGGTTTGAACAGTAC. Translating gives CASGVTGFEQY. From start to end, the CDR3 is CASGVTGFEQYF. The V gene is TRBV13-2, the J gene TRBJ2-7; D possibly corresponds to TRBD1 (6 bases). Coverage ceases 1 residue before the CDR3 finishes, and the germline J gene fills in the end. Trimming pared 3 bases from V and 6 bases from J, leaving 10 bases between. CDR1 NNHNN and CDR2 SYGAGS come from the germline V gene (reference sequence). The CDR3 runs 12 residues.

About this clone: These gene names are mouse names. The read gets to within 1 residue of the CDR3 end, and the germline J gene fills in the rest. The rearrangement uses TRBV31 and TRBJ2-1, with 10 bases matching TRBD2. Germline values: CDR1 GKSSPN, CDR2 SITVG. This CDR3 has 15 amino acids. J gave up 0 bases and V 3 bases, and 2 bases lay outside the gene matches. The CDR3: CAWRTGGRNYAEQFF. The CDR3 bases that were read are TGTGCCTGGAGGACTGGGGGGCGTAACTATGCTGAGCAGTTC.

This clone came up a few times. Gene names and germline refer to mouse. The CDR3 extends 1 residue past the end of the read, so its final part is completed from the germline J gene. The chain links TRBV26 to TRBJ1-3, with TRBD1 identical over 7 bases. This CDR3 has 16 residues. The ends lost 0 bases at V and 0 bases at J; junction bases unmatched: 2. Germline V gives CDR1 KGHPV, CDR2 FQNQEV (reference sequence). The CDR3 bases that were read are TGTGCCAGCAGTCTGTCTTCAGGGGGTTCTGGAAATACGCTCTAT. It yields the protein CASSLSSGGSGNTLY. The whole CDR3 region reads CASSLSSGGSGNTLYF.

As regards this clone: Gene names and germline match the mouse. The CDR3 loop reads CASSLWGTLNTEVFF. Partial CDR3 DNA: TGTGCCAGCAGTCTGTGGGGGACACTAAACACAGAAGTCTTC. V and J are TRBV26 and TRBJ1-1; the D gene is possibly TRBD1 (6 bases). The sequenced fragment ends 1 residue before the CDR3 boundary, so the rest is inferred from the germline J gene. The V gene lost 1 base and the J gene lost 1 base, with 10 bases spanning the gap. Germline V gene sequence: CDR1 KGHPV, CDR2 FQNQEV (reference sequence). The CDR3 is made up of 15 amino acids.

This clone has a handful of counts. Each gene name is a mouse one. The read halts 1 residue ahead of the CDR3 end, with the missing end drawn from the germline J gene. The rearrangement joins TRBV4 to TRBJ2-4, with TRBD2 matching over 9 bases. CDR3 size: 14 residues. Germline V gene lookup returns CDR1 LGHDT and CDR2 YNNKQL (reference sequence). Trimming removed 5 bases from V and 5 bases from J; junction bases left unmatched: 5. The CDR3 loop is CASSPGTGTNTLYF. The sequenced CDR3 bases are TGTGCCAGCAGCCCCGGGACTGGGACAAACACCTTGTAC. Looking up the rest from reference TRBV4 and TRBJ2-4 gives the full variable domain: ETAVFQTPNYHVTQVGNEVSFNCKQTLGHDTMYWYKQDSKKLLKIMFSYNNKQLIVNETVPRRFSPQSSDKAHLNLRIKSVEPEDSAVYLCASSPGTGTNTLYFGAGTRLSVL.

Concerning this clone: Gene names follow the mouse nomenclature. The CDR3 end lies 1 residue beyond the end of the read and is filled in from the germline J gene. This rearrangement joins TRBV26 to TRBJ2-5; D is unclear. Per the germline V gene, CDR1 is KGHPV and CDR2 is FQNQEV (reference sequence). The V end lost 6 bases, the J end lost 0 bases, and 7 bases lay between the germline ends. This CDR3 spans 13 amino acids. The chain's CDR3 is CASSLDNQDTQYF. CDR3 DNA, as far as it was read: TGTGCCAGCAGCCTGGACAACCAAGACACCCAGTAC.

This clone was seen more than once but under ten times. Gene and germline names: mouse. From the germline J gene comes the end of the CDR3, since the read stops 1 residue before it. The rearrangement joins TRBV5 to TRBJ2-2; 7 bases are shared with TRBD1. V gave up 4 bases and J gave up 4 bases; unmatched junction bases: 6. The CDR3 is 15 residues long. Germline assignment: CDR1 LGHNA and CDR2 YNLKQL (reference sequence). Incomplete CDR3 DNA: TGTGCCAGCAGCCCTACAGGGGTGGGCACCGGGCAGCTCTAC. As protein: CASSPTGVGTGQLY. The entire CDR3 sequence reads CASSPTGVGTGQLYF.

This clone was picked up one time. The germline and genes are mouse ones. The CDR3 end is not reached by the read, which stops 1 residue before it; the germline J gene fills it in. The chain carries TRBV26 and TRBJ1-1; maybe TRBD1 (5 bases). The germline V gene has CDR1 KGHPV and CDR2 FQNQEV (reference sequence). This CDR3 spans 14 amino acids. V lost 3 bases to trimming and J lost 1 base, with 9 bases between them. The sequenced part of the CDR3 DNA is TGTGCCAGCAGTCTTTCGCAGGGGAACACAGAAGTCTTC. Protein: CASSLSQGNTEVF. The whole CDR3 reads CASSLSQGNTEVFF. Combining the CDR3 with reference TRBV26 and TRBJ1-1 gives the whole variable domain NSKVIQTPRYLVKGQGQKAKMRCIPEKGHPVVFWYQQNKNNEFKFLINFQNQEVLQQIDMTEKRFSAECPSNSPCSLEIQSSEAGDSALYLCASSLSQGNTEVFFGKGTRLTVV.

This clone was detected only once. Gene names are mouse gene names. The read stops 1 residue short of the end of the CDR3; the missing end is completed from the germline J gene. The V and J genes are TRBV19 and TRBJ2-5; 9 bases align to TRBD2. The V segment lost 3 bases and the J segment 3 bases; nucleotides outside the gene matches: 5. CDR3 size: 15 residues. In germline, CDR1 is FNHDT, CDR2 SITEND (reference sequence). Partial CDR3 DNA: TGTGCCAGCAGTAGACTGGGGGTTGGTCAAGACACCCAGTAC. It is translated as CASSRLGVGQDTQY. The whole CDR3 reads CASSRLGVGQDTQYF.

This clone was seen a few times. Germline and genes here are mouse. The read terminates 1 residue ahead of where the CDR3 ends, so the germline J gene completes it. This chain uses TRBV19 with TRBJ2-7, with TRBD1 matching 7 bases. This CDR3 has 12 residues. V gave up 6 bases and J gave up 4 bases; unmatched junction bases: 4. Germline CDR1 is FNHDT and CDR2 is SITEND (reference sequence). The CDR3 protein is CASTGTAYEQYF. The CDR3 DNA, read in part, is TGTGCCAGCACCGGGACAGCTTATGAACAGTAC.

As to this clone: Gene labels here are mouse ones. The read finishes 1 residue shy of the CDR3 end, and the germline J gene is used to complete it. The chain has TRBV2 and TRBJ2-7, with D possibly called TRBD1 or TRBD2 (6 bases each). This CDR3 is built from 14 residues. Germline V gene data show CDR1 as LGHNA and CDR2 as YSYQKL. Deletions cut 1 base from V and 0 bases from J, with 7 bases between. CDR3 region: CASSQGGRSYEQYF. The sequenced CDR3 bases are TGTGCCAGCAGCCAAGGGGGGCGCTCCTATGAACAGTAC.

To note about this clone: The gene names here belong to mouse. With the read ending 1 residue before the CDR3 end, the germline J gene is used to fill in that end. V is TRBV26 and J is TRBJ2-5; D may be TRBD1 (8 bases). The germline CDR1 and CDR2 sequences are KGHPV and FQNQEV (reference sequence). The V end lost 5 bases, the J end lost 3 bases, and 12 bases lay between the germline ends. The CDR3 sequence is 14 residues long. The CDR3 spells CASSEQGGQDTQYF. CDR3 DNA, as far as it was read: TGTGCCAGCAGTGAACAGGGGGGGCAAGACACCCAGTAC.

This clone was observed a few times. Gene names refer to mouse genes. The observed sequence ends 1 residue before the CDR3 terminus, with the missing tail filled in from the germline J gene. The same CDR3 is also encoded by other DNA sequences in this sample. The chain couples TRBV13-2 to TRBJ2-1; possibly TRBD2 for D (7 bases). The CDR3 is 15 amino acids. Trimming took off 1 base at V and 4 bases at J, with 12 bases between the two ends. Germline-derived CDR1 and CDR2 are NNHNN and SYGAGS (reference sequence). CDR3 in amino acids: CASGDKGGEYAEQFF. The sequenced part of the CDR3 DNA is TGTGCCAGCGGTGATAAAGGGGGGGAGTATGCTGAGCAGTTC.

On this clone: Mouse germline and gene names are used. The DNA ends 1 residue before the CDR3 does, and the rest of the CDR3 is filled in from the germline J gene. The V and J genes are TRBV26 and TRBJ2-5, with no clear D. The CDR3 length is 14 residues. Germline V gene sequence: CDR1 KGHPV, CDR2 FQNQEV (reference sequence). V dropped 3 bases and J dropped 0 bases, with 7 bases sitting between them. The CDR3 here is CASSLQANQDTQYF. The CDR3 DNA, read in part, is TGTGCCAGCAGTCTTCAGGCTAACCAAGACACCCAGTAC.

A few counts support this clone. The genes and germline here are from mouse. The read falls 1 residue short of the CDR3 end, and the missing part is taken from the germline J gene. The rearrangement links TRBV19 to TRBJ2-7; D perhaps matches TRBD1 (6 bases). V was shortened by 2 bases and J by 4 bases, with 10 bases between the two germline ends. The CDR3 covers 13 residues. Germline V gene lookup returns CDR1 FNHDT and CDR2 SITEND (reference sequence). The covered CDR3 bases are TGTGCCAGCAGTATTCAGGGGAGGTATGAACAGTAC. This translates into CASSIQGRYEQY. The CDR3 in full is CASSIQGRYEQYF.

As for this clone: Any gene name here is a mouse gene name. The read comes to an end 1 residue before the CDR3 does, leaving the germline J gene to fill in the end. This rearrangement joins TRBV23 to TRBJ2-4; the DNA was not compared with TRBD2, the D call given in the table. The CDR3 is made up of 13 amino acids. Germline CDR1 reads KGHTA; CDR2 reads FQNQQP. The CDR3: CSSSRGLGDTLYF. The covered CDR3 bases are TGCTCCAGCAGTCGGGGACTGGGGGACACCTTGTAC.

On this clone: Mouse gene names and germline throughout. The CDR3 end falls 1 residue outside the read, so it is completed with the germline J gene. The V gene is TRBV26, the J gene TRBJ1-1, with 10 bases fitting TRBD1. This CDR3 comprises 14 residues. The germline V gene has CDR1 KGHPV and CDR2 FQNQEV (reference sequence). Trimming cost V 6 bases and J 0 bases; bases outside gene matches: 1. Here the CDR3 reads CASSGQGANTEVFF. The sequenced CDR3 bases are TGTGCCAGCAGCGGACAGGGGGCAAACACAGAAGTCTTC.

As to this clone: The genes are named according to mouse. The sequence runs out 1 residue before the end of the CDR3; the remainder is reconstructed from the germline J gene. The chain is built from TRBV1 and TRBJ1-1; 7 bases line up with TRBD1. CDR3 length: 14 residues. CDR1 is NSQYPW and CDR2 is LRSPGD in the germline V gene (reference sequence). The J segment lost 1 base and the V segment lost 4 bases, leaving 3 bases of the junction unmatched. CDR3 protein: CTCSGRDRNTEVFF. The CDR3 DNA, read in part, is TGCACCTGCAGTGGCCGGGACAGAAACACAGAAGTCTTC.

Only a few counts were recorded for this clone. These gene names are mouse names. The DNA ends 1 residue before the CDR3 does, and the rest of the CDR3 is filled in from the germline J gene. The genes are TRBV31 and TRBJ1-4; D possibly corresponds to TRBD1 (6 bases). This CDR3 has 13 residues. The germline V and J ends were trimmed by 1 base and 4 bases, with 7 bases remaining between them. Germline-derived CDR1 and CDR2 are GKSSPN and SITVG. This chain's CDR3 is CAWSPRGNERLFF. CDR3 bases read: TGTGCCTGGAGTCCCAGGGGCAACGAAAGATTATTT.

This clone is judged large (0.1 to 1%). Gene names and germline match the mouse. The DNA read from the CDR3 is TGCACCTGCAGTGAGGGACATCTTTCCAACGAAAGATTATTT. It is translated as CTCSEGHLSNERLF. The full CDR3 sequence reads CTCSEGHLSNERLFF. The rearrangement joins TRBV1 to TRBJ1-4; a weak D match, TRBD1 (6 bases). The read ends 1 residue early relative to the CDR3; the germline J gene fills the gap. The CDR3 contains 15 residues. V shed 4 bases and J shed 0 bases, with 9 bases lying between them. Germline-derived CDR1 and CDR2 are NSQYPW and LRSPGD (reference sequence).